This TCR beta chain was captured by sequencing in a study of T cells in Graves' hyperthyroidism and ophthalmopathy. The sample holds many counts of this clonotype. Patients having uncontrolled infection, another autoimmune disease, pregnancy or lactation were not included. TCR beta CDR3 regions were amplified from RNA. First-round RT-PCR with HTBI primers amplified the TCR CDR3 region. TCRdb passed the multiplex PCR reads through MiXCR, listing each CDR3 protein once. Among fewer than 650,000 distinct CDR3 sequences listed, 12% to 15% were seen once. The sequence was obtained from a woman between 35 and 50 years old with Graves' hyperthyroidism. The sample was blood.

Here the CDR3 reads CASRVSSGNTIYF. CDR3 coding DNA: TGTGCCAGCAGGGTCAGCTCTGGAAACACCATATATTTT. The chain couples TRBV11-2 to TRBJ1-3; D is undetermined. The CDR3 sequence is 13 residues long. Germline V CDR1 and CDR2: SGHAT, FQNNGV. V was trimmed by 6 bases and J by 0 bases, leaving 6 bases between them.